This is a list of T cell receptor beta chains from one sample in a study of cytomegalovirus exposure and HLA in healthy donors. Libraries were prepared by immunoSEQ multiplex PCR; TCRdb keeps only in-frame clonotypes and omits some of them. The sample records 150,000 to 200,000 clones, about four fifths being singletons. Sample: PBMCs. The receptors were sampled from a woman aged 45 to 65 in good health and CMV-seronegative. The CDR3 runs from the conserved cysteine through the conserved F or W. The D gene is left open where the match is weak. Some rows have no size entry. The others give once, few or many, or a class for an expanded clone.

TRBD1	TRBV7-9	.	TRBJ1-2	CASSPDRVGYTF	TGTGCCAGCAGCCCTGACAGGGTTGGCTACACCTTC
.	TRBV28	.	TRBJ1-4	CASSQTATNEKLFF	TGTGCCAGCAGCCAGACAGCAACTAATGAAAAACTGTTTTTT
.	TRBV5-8	.	TRBJ1-1	CASSLGGHLNTEAFF	TGTGCCAGCAGCTTGGGAGGACACTTGAACACTGAAGCTTTCTTT
TRBD1	TRBV18	.	TRBJ2-3	CASSPGTATPDTQYF	TGTGCCAGCTCACCGGGGACAGCCACCCCAGATACGCAGTATTTT
.	TRBV7-9	.	TRBJ2-7	CASSHPSSYEQYF	TGTGCCAGCAGCCATCCATCCTCCTACGAGCAGTACTTC
.	TRBV5-6	.	TRBJ1-4	CASSRAGQATNEKLFF	TGTGCCAGCAGCCGCGCCGGTCAGGCAACTAATGAAAAACTGTTTTTT
.	TRBV27	.	TRBJ1-4	CASSLAFRGGREKLFF	TGTGCCAGCAGTTTAGCTTTTAGGGGAGGAAGGGAAAAACTGTTTTTT
.	TRBV30	.	TRBJ2-5	CAWSYDQGTQYF	TGTGCCTGGAGTTACGACCAGGGGACCCAGTACTTC
TRBD1	TRBV5-1	.	TRBJ1-3	CASSLGQGDTIYF	TGCGCCAGCAGCCTAGGACAGGGCGACACCATATATTTT
TRBD2	TRBV5-1	few	TRBJ2-7	CASSLGGGLAGDVVEQYF	TGCGCCAGCAGCTTGGGGGGGGGACTAGCGGGAGATGTCGTCGAGCAGTACTTC
TRBD2	TRBV27	.	TRBJ2-7	CASSLGSGGPYEQYF	TGTGCCAGCAGTTTAGGTAGCGGGGGGCCCTACGAGCAGTACTTC
TRBD2	TRBV27	.	TRBJ2-1	CALATPGGRNEQFF	TGTGCCCTCGCAACCCCGGGGGGGCGCAATGAGCAGTTCTTC
TRBD2	TRBV28	.	TRBJ2-7	CATRDYDYEQYF	TGTGCCACCAGGGACTACGACTACGAGCAGTACTTC
.	TRBV11-1	.	TRBJ2-3	CASSLARGGFSTDTQYF	TGTGCCAGCAGCTTAGCGAGGGGGGGCTTCAGCACAGATACGCAGTATTTT
.	TRBV28	.	TRBJ1-2	CASSSGGAGGYTF	TGTGCCAGCAGTTCGGGGGGCGCGGGGGGCTACACCTTC
TRBD2	TRBV9	.	TRBJ2-1	CASSMGLAGGFYNEQFF	TGTGCCAGCAGCATGGGACTAGCGGGGGGGTTCTACAATGAGCAGTTCTTC
.	TRBV6-5	.	TRBJ2-7	CASRRPGAYEQYF	TGTGCCAGCCGCCGACCGGGGGCCTACGAGCAGTACTTC
TRBD1	TRBV28	.	TRBJ2-3	CASSAPTGPFSTDTQYF	TGTGCCAGCAGTGCCCCGACAGGGCCCTTCAGCACAGATACGCAGTATTTT
.	TRBV29-1	.	TRBJ2-3	CSTRQEISTDTQYF	TGCAGCACCCGACAGGAGATTAGCACAGATACGCAGTATTTT
TRBD2	TRBV7-8	.	TRBJ2-1	CASVEASGSYNEQFF	TGTGCCAGCGTAGAGGCTAGCGGCTCCTACAATGAGCAGTTCTTC
TRBD2	TRBV2	.	TRBJ2-1	CASASGGANEQFF	TGTGCCAGCGCTAGCGGGGGGGCAAATGAGCAGTTCTTC
TRBD1	TRBV18	.	TRBJ2-2	CASSHRTGDKFTGELFF	TGTGCCAGCTCCCATAGGACAGGGGACAAATTCACCGGGGAGCTGTTTTTT
.	TRBV6-5	once	TRBJ2-7	CASSPDRSAQYF	TGTGCCAGCAGCCCCGACAGGTCTGCGCAGTACTTC
.	TRBV30	.	TRBJ2-7	CAWGTVYEQYF	TGTGCCTGGGGCACAGTCTACGAGCAGTACTTC
.	TRBV4-3	.	TRBJ2-1	CASSPRGGGYNEQFF	TGCGCCAGCAGCCCGAGAGGCGGCGGTTACAATGAGCAGTTCTTC
TRBD1	TRBV29-1	.	TRBJ2-4	CSGGTGVNIQYF	TGCAGCGGTGGGACAGGGGTGAACATTCAGTACTTC
TRBD1	TRBV7-9	once	TRBJ2-5	CASSFRTGGDQETQYF	TGTGCCAGCAGCTTTCGGACAGGGGGAGATCAAGAGACCCAGTACTTC
.	TRBV5-8	.	TRBJ2-1	CASSLEGAPYNEQFF	TGTGCCAGCAGCTTGGAAGGGGCCCCCTACAATGAGCAGTTCTTC